These T cell receptor beta chains were read from a single sample in a study of response to subunit inactivated influenza vaccine. Via MiXCR, TCRdb re-called the RT-PCR reads, giving one row per CDR3 protein. The sample records about 530,000 distinct CDR3 sequences, over 10% being singletons. Sequencing was performed on PBMCs from blood, taken roughly 45 days after vaccination. The receptors were sampled from a man aged 45-65 years who received an inactivated influenza vaccine. Both conserved end residues are part of each CDR3. The order of the fields is clone size, V gene, J gene, D gene, CDR3 DNA, CDR3 protein. A D gene is named only where the DNA matches it firmly. Part of the rows lack a size; the others show once, few, many or a class for expanded clones.

clone_size: many
v_call: TRBV28
j_call: TRBJ2-1
d_call: NA
cdr3_nt: TGTGCCAGCAGCACCCGTAGGGAAAACCCGGGGAATGAGCAGTTCTTC
cdr3_aa: CASSTRRENPGNEQFF

clone_size: NA
v_call: TRBV7-2
j_call: TRBJ1-3
d_call: NA
cdr3_nt: TGTGCCAGCAGCTTAGGCAAGGGACGGCCGTGGGCGTCCACCATATATTTT
cdr3_aa: CASSLGKGRPWASTIYF

clone_size: NA
v_call: TRBV19
j_call: TRBJ2-1
d_call: NA
cdr3_nt: TGTGCCAGTAAAGGGAGCTCCTACAATGAGCAGTTCTTC
cdr3_aa: CASKGSSYNEQFF

clone_size: few
v_call: TRBV6-5
j_call: TRBJ2-3
d_call: TRBD2
cdr3_nt: TGTGCCACCCGGACTAGCGGAGATACGCAGTATTTT
cdr3_aa: CATRTSGDTQYF

clone_size: few
v_call: TRBV27
j_call: TRBJ2-4
d_call: TRBD1
cdr3_nt: TGTGCCAGCAGTTTGGACAGGCTCAAAAACATTCAGTACTTC
cdr3_aa: CASSLDRLKNIQYF

clone_size: NA
v_call: TRBV4-2
j_call: TRBJ2-3
d_call: NA
cdr3_nt: TGTGCCAGCAGCCAAGAAAACGGAAGAGATACGCAGTATTTT
cdr3_aa: CASSQENGRDTQYF

clone_size: NA
v_call: TRBV29-1
j_call: TRBJ2-7
d_call: TRBD1
cdr3_nt: TGCAGCGTTAGAGGGACAGGGGGGCACGAGCAGTACTTC
cdr3_aa: CSVRGTGGHEQYF

clone_size: NA
v_call: TRBV5-1
j_call: TRBJ2-1
d_call: TRBD2
cdr3_nt: TGCGCCAGCAGCTTAATAGCGGGGGCCTACAATGAGCAGTTCTTC
cdr3_aa: CASSLIAGAYNEQFF

clone_size: few
v_call: TRBV4-1
j_call: TRBJ1-6
d_call: TRBD1
cdr3_nt: TGCGCCAGCAGCCAAGGACAGGGAGACGGTAATTCACCCCTCCACTTT
cdr3_aa: CASSQGQGDGNSPLHF

clone_size: NA
v_call: TRBV20-1
j_call: TRBJ1-1
d_call: NA
cdr3_nt: TGCAGTGCACCGGGACAACGGAACACTGAAGCTTTCTTT
cdr3_aa: CSAPGQRNTEAFF

clone_size: few
v_call: TRBV4-2
j_call: TRBJ2-3
d_call: NA
cdr3_nt: TGTGCCAGCAGCCAATCACAGGGCCACACAGATACGCAGTATTTT
cdr3_aa: CASSQSQGHTDTQYF

clone_size: NA
v_call: TRBV12-3/TRBV12-4
j_call: TRBJ2-7
d_call: NA
cdr3_nt: TGTGCCAGCAGTATTTTCCACGAGCAGTACTTC
cdr3_aa: CASSIFHEQYF

clone_size: NA
v_call: TRBV28
j_call: TRBJ1-1
d_call: TRBD1
cdr3_nt: TGTGCCAGCAGTTATCAGGGGGAGACTGAAGCTTTCTTT
cdr3_aa: CASSYQGETEAFF

clone_size: few
v_call: TRBV12-3/TRBV12-4
j_call: TRBJ2-1
d_call: TRBD1
cdr3_nt: TGTGCCAGCAGTCTGCCGGGACAGGGGCAGTTCTTC
cdr3_aa: CASSLPGQGQFF

clone_size: few
v_call: TRBV4-3
j_call: TRBJ2-1
d_call: NA
cdr3_nt: TGCGCCAGCAGCCAAGATCAACTAGCCTACAATGAGCAGTTCTTC
cdr3_aa: CASSQDQLAYNEQFF

clone_size: NA
v_call: TRBV7-2
j_call: TRBJ2-1
d_call: TRBD1
cdr3_nt: TGTGCCAGCAGCGCCCCCCGGGACAGGGCCCACAATGAGCAGTTCTTC
cdr3_aa: CASSAPRDRAHNEQFF

clone_size: NA
v_call: TRBV10-3
j_call: TRBJ2-5
d_call: NA
cdr3_nt: TGTGCCATCAGTGACGGTTCGGCAAGAGAGACCCAGTACTTC
cdr3_aa: CAISDGSARETQYF

clone_size: NA
v_call: TRBV12-3/TRBV12-4
j_call: TRBJ1-5
d_call: NA
cdr3_nt: TGTGCCAGCAGCCCGGTTGGAGGTCAGCCCCAGCATTTT
cdr3_aa: CASSPVGGQPQHF

clone_size: NA
v_call: TRBV10-3
j_call: TRBJ2-2
d_call: NA
cdr3_nt: TGTGCCATCAGGAGGGAGTCGAACACCGGGGAGCTGTTTTTT
cdr3_aa: CAIRRESNTGELFF

clone_size: NA
v_call: TRBV6-5
j_call: TRBJ2-1
d_call: TRBD2
cdr3_nt: TGTGCCAGCAGTTACTCGATTCTAGCGGGGGGCAACAATGAGCAGTTCTTC
cdr3_aa: CASSYSILAGGNNEQFF

clone_size: few
v_call: TRBV7-9
j_call: TRBJ2-7
d_call: NA
cdr3_nt: TGTGCCAGCAGCAACACGGACAGATACGAGCAGTACTTC
cdr3_aa: CASSNTDRYEQYF

clone_size: few
v_call: TRBV6-5
j_call: TRBJ2-1
d_call: TRBD2
cdr3_nt: TGTGCCAGCAGTTACTCGGGAGGGACCCGACCCTACAATGAGCAGTTCTTC
cdr3_aa: CASSYSGGTRPYNEQFF

clone_size: few
v_call: TRBV14
j_call: TRBJ2-7
d_call: TRBD1
cdr3_nt: TGTGCCAGCAGCCAGAGACCGGGACAGCGCTCCTACGAGCAGTACTTC
cdr3_aa: CASSQRPGQRSYEQYF

clone_size: few
v_call: TRBV7-8
j_call: TRBJ2-5
d_call: NA
cdr3_nt: TGTGCCAGCAGCTTTTTCGGGAGAGCTAGGCAAGAGACCCAGTACTTC
cdr3_aa: CASSFFGRARQETQYF

clone_size: NA
v_call: TRBV12-3/TRBV12-4
j_call: TRBJ1-5
d_call: NA
cdr3_nt: TGTGCCAGCAGTAGTGGGAGCTCCATTAGCAATCAGCCCCAGCATTTT
cdr3_aa: CASSSGSSISNQPQHF

clone_size: NA
v_call: TRBV7-8
j_call: TRBJ2-1
d_call: NA
cdr3_nt: TGTGCCAGCAGCTTAGGAACCGGGGTCAGTGAGCAGTTCTTC
cdr3_aa: CASSLGTGVSEQFF

clone_size: NA
v_call: TRBV7-8
j_call: TRBJ2-5
d_call: NA
cdr3_nt: TGTGCCAGCATTCCAAAGCCGGGTCGGGACCCTAAGGAAACCCAGTACTTC
cdr3_aa: CASIPKPGRDPKETQYF

clone_size: many
v_call: TRBV5-1
j_call: TRBJ2-1
d_call: TRBD2
cdr3_nt: TGCGCCAGCAGCTTGACGGTATCGAGCGGGGGGGCAAATGAGCAGTTCTTC
cdr3_aa: CASSLTVSSGGANEQFF

clone_size: NA
v_call: TRBV6-1
j_call: TRBJ2-3
d_call: TRBD2
cdr3_nt: TGTGCCAGCACCTCACTAGCGGTTAACACAGATACGCAGTATTTT
cdr3_aa: CASTSLAVNTDTQYF

clone_size: NA
v_call: TRBV28
j_call: TRBJ1-2
d_call: NA
cdr3_nt: TGTGCCAGCGCTACCCGGGGTTATGGCTACACCTTC
cdr3_aa: CASATRGYGYTF

clone_size: many
v_call: TRBV12-3/TRBV12-4
j_call: TRBJ2-7
d_call: TRBD1
cdr3_nt: TGTGCCAGCAGTTCGACGGGGACAGGATATCCCTACGAGCAGTACTTC
cdr3_aa: CASSSTGTGYPYEQYF

clone_size: NA
v_call: TRBV4-3
j_call: TRBJ1-2
d_call: TRBD1
cdr3_nt: TGCGCCAGCAGCACCGGACAGGCCTATGGCTACACCTTC
cdr3_aa: CASSTGQAYGYTF

clone_size: NA
v_call: TRBV11-2
j_call: TRBJ2-7
d_call: NA
cdr3_nt: TGTGCCAGCAGCTATCGACAGTATCTCGAGCAGTACTTC
cdr3_aa: CASSYRQYLEQYF

clone_size: once
v_call: TRBV20-1
j_call: TRBJ2-5
d_call: NA
cdr3_nt: TGCAGTGCTAGATGGCCAGCGCAAGATACCCAGTACTTC
cdr3_aa: CSARWPAQDTQYF

clone_size: many
v_call: TRBV20-1
j_call: TRBJ2-1
d_call: TRBD2
cdr3_nt: TGCAGTGCCAGATGGGGACTAGCGGGAGCCTACAATGAGCAGTTCTTC
cdr3_aa: CSARWGLAGAYNEQFF

clone_size: NA
v_call: TRBV20-1
j_call: TRBJ2-7
d_call: NA
cdr3_nt: TGCAGTGCTAGAGATGGAGCGGGTGGTGGATACGAGCAGTACTTC
cdr3_aa: CSARDGAGGGYEQYF

clone_size: few
v_call: TRBV5-1
j_call: TRBJ2-7
d_call: NA
cdr3_nt: TGCGCCAGCAGCTTGGCGACTGGGGCAGCCTACGAGCAGTACTTC
cdr3_aa: CASSLATGAAYEQYF

clone_size: few
v_call: TRBV28
j_call: TRBJ2-7
d_call: TRBD2
cdr3_nt: TGTGCCAGCAGTGAGCGGGGCCCCTACGAGCAGTACTTC
cdr3_aa: CASSERGPYEQYF

clone_size: few
v_call: TRBV19
j_call: TRBJ2-4
d_call: TRBD2
cdr3_nt: TGTGCCAGTAGTATCCGCGGGGGAAACATTCAGTACTTC
cdr3_aa: CASSIRGGNIQYF

clone_size: many
v_call: TRBV20-1
j_call: TRBJ2-3
d_call: NA
cdr3_nt: TGCAGTGCTAGAGATCTGGGAACGGGAGATGAATTGGATACGCAGTATTTT
cdr3_aa: CSARDLGTGDELDTQYF

clone_size: NA
v_call: TRBV2
j_call: TRBJ1-1
d_call: NA
cdr3_nt: TGTGCCAGCAGGGACACTGAAGCTTTCTTT
cdr3_aa: CASRDTEAFF

clone_size: NA
v_call: TRBV6-1
j_call: TRBJ2-3
d_call: TRBD2
cdr3_nt: TGTGCCAGCAGAATAACCGGGACTAGCGGTTCAGATACGCAGTATTTT
cdr3_aa: CASRITGTSGSDTQYF

clone_size: many
v_call: TRBV18
j_call: TRBJ2-1
d_call: NA
cdr3_nt: TGTGCCAGCTCACCACCGGGGGTAGGGGACTACAATGAGCAGTTCTTC
cdr3_aa: CASSPPGVGDYNEQFF

clone_size: few
v_call: TRBV7-2
j_call: TRBJ2-2
d_call: NA
cdr3_nt: TGTGCCAGCAGCTTCCAGACTAGCGGGGAGCTGTTTTTT
cdr3_aa: CASSFQTSGELFF

clone_size: NA
v_call: TRBV9
j_call: TRBJ2-2
d_call: TRBD2
cdr3_nt: TGTGCCAGCAGCTTTAGCGGGAGGGACACCGGGGAGCTGTTTTTT
cdr3_aa: CASSFSGRDTGELFF

clone_size: NA
v_call: TRBV7-6
j_call: TRBJ2-2
d_call: TRBD1
cdr3_nt: TGTGCCAGCAGCCAGGGGACAGGGGTAATCGGGGAGCTGTTTTTT
cdr3_aa: CASSQGTGVIGELFF

clone_size: NA
v_call: TRBV12-3/TRBV12-4
j_call: TRBJ2-7
d_call: NA
cdr3_nt: TGTGCCAGCGAGGGCAGGGGATACGAGCAGTACTTC
cdr3_aa: CASEGRGYEQYF

clone_size: many
v_call: TRBV7-2
j_call: TRBJ1-4
d_call: NA
cdr3_nt: TGTGCCAGCAGCGCTCAGGGCGGAACTAATGAAAAACTGTTTTTT
cdr3_aa: CASSAQGGTNEKLFF

clone_size: few
v_call: TRBV10-3
j_call: TRBJ1-2
d_call: NA
cdr3_nt: TGTGCCATCAAAGATGGGAACGGCCCTGGCTACACCTTC
cdr3_aa: CAIKDGNGPGYTF

clone_size: NA
v_call: TRBV9
j_call: TRBJ2-5
d_call: NA
cdr3_nt: TGTGCCAGCAGCGTAGCAGTGGGTCGGGGGGAGACCCAGTACTTC
cdr3_aa: CASSVAVGRGETQYF

clone_size: few
v_call: TRBV29-1
j_call: TRBJ2-7
d_call: TRBD1
cdr3_nt: TGCAGCGTTGGGACAGGGTACTACGAGCAGTACTTC
cdr3_aa: CSVGTGYYEQYF

clone_size: NA
v_call: TRBV5-1
j_call: TRBJ2-7
d_call: NA
cdr3_nt: TGCGCCAGCAGCTTCCAGACCGTACCTAGGTACGAGCAGTACTTC
cdr3_aa: CASSFQTVPRYEQYF

clone_size: few
v_call: TRBV4-2
j_call: TRBJ2-2
d_call: TRBD2
cdr3_nt: TGTGCCAGCAGCGAGGGACTAGCCGACAACACCGGGGAGCTGTTTTTT
cdr3_aa: CASSEGLADNTGELFF